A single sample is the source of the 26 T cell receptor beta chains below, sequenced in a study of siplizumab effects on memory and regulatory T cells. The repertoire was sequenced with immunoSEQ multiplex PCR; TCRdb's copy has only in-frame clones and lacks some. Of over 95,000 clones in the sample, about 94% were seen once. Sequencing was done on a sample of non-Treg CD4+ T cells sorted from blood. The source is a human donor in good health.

CDR3 residues: CASSVWGEANEKLFF. The CDR3 nucleotides read TGTGCCAGCAGCGTATGGGGGGAAGCTAATGAAAAACTGTTTTTT. The chain is built from TRBV9 and TRBJ1-4; a weak D match, TRBD1 (5 bases). V was pared by 1 base and J by 3 bases, with 10 bases between. This CDR3 is built from 15 residues. CDR1 is SGDLS, CDR2 YYNGEE, per germline.

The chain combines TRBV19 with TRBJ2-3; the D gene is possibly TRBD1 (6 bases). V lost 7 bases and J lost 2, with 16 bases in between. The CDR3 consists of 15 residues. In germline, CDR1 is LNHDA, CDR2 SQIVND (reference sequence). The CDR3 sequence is CASTGRGAATDTQYF. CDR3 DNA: TGTGCCAGTACGGGCAGGGGCGCTGCCACAGATACGCAGTATTTT.

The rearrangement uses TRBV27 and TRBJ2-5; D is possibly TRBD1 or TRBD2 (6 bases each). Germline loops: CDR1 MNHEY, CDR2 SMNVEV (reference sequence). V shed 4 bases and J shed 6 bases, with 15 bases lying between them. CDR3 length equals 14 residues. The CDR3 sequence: CASSSGASSKTQYF. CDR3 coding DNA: TGTGCCAGCAGTTCGGGGGCTAGTTCGAAGACCCAGTACTTC.

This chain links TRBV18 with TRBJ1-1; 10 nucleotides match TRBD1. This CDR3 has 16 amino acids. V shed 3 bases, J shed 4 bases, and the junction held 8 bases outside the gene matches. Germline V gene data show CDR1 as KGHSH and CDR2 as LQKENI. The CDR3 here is CASSPGQGFGGTEAFF. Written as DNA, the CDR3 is TGTGCCAGCTCACCGGGACAGGGGTTTGGGGGCACTGAAGCTTTCTTT.

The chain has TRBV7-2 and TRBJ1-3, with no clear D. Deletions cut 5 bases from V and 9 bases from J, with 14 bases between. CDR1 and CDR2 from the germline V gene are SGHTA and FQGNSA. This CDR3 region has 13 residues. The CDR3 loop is CASSANSGGTIYF. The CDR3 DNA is TGTGCCAGCAGCGCCAATTCCGGAGGCACCATATATTTT.

CDR3 sequence: CASGLQGNTEAFF. The CDR3 coding sequence is TGTGCTAGTGGTTTACAGGGGAACACTGAAGCTTTCTTT. The V gene is TRBV12-5, the J gene TRBJ1-1; possibly TRBD1 for D (6 bases). The CDR3 is 13 amino acids. V gave up 3 bases and J gave up 1 base, with 6 bases separating them. Looked up from germline, CDR1 is LGHNT and CDR2 is FRNRAP.

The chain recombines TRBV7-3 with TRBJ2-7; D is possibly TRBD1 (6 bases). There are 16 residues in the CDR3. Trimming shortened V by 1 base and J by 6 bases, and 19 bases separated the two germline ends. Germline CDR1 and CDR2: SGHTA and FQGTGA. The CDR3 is CASSLNAPGQFGEQYF. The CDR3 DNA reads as TGTGCCAGCAGCTTAAATGCCCCCGGACAGTTTGGCGAGCAGTACTTC.

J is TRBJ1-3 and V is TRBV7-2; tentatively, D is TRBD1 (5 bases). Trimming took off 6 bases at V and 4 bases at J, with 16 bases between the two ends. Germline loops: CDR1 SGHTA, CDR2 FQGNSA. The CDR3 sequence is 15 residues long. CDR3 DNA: TGTGCCAGCAGGCCCCAGGGTGCGGTAGGAAACACCATATATTTT. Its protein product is CASRPQGAVGNTIYF.

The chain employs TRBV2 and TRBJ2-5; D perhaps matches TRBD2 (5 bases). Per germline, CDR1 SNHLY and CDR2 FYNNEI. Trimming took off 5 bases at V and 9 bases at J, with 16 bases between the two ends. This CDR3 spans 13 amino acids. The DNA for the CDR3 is TGTGCCAGCAGTAGGATCACCTCGGAGGCCCAGTACTTC. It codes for CASSRITSEAQYF.

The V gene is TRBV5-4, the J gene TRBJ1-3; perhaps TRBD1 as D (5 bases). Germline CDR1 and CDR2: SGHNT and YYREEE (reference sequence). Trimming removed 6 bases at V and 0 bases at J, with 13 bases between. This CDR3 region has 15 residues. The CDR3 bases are TGTGCCAGCACCCCCCTGGGGCTCTCTGGAAACACCATATATTTT. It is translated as CASTPLGLSGNTIYF.

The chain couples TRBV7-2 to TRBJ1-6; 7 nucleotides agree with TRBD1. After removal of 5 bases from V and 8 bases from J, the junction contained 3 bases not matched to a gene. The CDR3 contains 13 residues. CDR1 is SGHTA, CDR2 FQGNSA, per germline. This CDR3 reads CASSHGQDSPLHF. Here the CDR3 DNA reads TGTGCCAGCAGCCACGGACAGGATTCACCCCTCCACTTT.

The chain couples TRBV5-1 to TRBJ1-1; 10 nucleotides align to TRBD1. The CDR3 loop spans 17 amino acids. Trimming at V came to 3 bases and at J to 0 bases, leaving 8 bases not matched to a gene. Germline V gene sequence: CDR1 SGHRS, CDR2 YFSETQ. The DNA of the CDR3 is TGCGCCAGCAGCTCAATTCCGGGACAGGGGATGAACACTGAAGCTTTCTTT. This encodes CASSSIPGQGMNTEAFF.

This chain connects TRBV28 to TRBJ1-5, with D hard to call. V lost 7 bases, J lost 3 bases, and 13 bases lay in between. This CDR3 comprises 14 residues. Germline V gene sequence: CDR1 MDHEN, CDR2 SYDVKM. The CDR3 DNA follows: TGTGCCAGCACCTTCTCCGGGATCAATCAGCCCCAGCATTTT. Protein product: CASTFSGINQPQHF. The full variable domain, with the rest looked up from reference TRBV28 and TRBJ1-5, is DVKVTQSSRYLVKRTGEKVFLECVQDMDHENMFWYRQDPGLGLRLIYFSYDVKMKEKGDIPEGYSVSREKKERFSLILESASTNQTSMYLCASTFSGINQPQHFGDGTRLSIL.

CDR3 sequence reads: CASSLGPGRYSNQPQHF. CDR3 coding DNA: TGTGCCAGCAGCTTGGGTCCAGGTCGATATAGCAATCAGCCCCAGCATTTT. V and J are TRBV5-6 and TRBJ1-5; D is uncertain. Germline lookup yields CDR1 SGHDT and CDR2 YYEEEE. Deletions cut 0 bases from V and 0 bases from J, with 13 bases between. This CDR3 has 17 residues.

The CDR3 DNA reads TGTGCTAGTGGTTTGACAGGGTCTGGAAACACCATATATTTT. It translates to CASGLTGSGNTIYF. This chain uses TRBV12-5 with TRBJ1-3; tentative D call: TRBD1 (6 bases). The CDR3 totals 14 residues. The V and J ends lost 2 bases and 1 base respectively, with 6 bases between them. Germline CDR1 reads LGHNT; CDR2 reads FRNRAP.

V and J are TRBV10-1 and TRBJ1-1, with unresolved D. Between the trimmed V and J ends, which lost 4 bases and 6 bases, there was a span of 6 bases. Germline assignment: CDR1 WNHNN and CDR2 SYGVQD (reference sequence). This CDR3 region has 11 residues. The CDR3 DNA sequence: TGCGCCAGCAGTGGAGGGTCTGAAGCTTTCTTT. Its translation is CASSGGSEAFF.

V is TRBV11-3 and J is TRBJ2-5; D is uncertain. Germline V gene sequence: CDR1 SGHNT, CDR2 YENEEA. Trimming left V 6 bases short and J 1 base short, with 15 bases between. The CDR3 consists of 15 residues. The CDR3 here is CASSNSRDTQETQYF. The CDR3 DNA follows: TGTGCCAGCAGTAATAGCCGAGACACCCAAGAGACCCAGTACTTC.

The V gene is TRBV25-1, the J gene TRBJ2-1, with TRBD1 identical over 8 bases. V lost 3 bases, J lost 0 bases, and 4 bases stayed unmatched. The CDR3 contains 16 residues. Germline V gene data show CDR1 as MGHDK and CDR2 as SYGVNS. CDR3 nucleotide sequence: TGTGCCAGCAGTGATAAGACAGGGGTCTCCTACAATGAGCAGTTCTTC. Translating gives CASSDKTGVSYNEQFF. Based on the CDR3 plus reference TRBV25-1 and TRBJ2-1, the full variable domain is EADIYQTPRYLVIGTGKKITLECSQTMGHDKMYWYQQDPGMELHLIHYSYGVNSTEKGDLSSESTVSRIRTEHFPLTLESARPSHTSQYLCASSDKTGVSYNEQFFGPGTRLTVL.

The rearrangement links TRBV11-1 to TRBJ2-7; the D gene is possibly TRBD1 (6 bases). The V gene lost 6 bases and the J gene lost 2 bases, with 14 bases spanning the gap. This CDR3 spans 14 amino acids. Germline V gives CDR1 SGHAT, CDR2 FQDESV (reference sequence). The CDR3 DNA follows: TGTGCCAGCAGACATTCGGGACAAGCCTACGAGCAGTACTTC. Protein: CASRHSGQAYEQYF.

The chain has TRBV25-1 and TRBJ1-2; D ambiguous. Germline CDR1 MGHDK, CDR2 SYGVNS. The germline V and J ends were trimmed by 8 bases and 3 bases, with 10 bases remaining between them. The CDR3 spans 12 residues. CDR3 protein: CASSTGYYGYTF. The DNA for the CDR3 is TGTGCCAGCTCAACGGGGTACTATGGCTACACCTTC.

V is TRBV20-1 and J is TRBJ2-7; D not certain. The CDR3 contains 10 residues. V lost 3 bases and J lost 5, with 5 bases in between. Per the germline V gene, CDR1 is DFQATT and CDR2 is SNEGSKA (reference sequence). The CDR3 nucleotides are TGCAGTGCTAGTTCGGACGAGCAGTACTTC. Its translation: CSASSDEQYF.

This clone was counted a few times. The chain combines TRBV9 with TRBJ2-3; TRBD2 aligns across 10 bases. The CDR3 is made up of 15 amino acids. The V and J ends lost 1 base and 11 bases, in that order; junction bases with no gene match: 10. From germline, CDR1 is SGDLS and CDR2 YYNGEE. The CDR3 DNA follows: TGTGCCAGCAGCGTACAAAGCGGGGGGGCCTCGGGGCAGTATTTT. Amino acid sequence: CASSVQSGGASGQYF.

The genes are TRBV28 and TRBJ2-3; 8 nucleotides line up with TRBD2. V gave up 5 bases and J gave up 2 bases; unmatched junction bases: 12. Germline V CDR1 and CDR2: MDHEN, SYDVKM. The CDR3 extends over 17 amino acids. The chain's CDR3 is CASSPGGTQLSTDTQYF. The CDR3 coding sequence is TGTGCCAGCAGTCCGGGGGGGACACAGCTGTCCACAGATACGCAGTATTTT.

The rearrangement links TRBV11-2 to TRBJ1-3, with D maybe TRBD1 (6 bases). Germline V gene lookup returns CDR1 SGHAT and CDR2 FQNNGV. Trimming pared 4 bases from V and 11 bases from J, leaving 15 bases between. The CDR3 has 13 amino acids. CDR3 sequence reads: CASSSRDIIPIYF. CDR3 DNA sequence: TGTGCCAGCAGCTCCCGGGACATTATACCCATATATTTT.

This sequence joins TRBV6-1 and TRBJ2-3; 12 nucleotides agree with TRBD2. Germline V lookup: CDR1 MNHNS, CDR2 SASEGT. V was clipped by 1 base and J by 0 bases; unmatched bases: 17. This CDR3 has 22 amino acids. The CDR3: CASSEEAAPGLAGVNSTDTQYF. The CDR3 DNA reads TGTGCCAGCAGTGAAGAGGCCGCCCCGGGACTAGCGGGCGTAAATAGCACAGATACGCAGTATTTT.

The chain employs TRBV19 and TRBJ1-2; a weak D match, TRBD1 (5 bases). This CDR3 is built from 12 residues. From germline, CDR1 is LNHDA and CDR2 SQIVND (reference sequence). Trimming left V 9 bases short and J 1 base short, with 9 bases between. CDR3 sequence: CASKDSNYGYTF. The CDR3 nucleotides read TGTGCCAGCAAAGACAGTAACTATGGCTACACCTTC.